Each of the 5 T cell receptor beta chains below was sequenced from the same sample in a study of post-analysis software for immune sequencing data. For these receptors, no antigen is known. The library was made from cDNA and included unique molecular identifiers. TCRdb reprocessed the PCR reads with MiXCR, giving one entry per CDR3 protein. This table holds a few hundred thousand distinct CDR3 sequences, 36% found once. Study-wide results and limits: Comparison of patients with controls showed about 5 TRBV segments more frequent in patients, TRBV5-6, TRBV5-1 and TRBV20-1 among them.

Specimen: blood. These receptors all stem from a girl between 10 and 17 years old with multiple sclerosis.

This clonotype came up many times. The chain employs TRBV29-1 and TRBJ1-1; no firm D call. Trimming removed 2 bases from V and 6 bases from J, with 7 bases in between. The CDR3 is 11 residues long. Germline V lookup: CDR1 SQVTM, CDR2 ANQGSEA. The CDR3 sequence: CSVETPAEAFF. The CDR3 DNA is TGCAGCGTTGAAACCCCCGCTGAAGCTTTCTTT.

This clonotype appeared a few times. A much larger clone sits a single nucleotide away, making a read error possible. The chain is built from TRBV25-1 and TRBJ2-3, with unresolved D. The CDR3 is 13 residues long. From germline, CDR1 is MGHDK and CDR2 SYGVNS. V was trimmed by 6 bases and J by 5 bases, leaving 12 bases between them. This CDR3 reads CASRASQRDTQYF. Written as DNA, the CDR3 is TGTGCCAGCAGGGCGTCCCAGAGAGATACGCAGTATTTT.

This clonotype was found a few times. The J gene is TRBJ2-3, the V gene TRBV5-1; 7 bases agree with TRBD2. Germline CDR1 SGHRS, CDR2 YFSETQ. The CDR3 consists of 14 residues. V trimming: 2 bases; J trimming: 6 bases; junction bases outside the gene matches: 6. The CDR3 DNA is TGCGCCAGCAGCTTAAAGACTAGCCCCGATACGCAGTATTTT. The encoded protein is CASSLKTSPDTQYF. Drawing the rest from reference TRBV5-1 and TRBJ2-3, the complete variable domain is KAGVTQTPRYLIKTRGQQVTLSCSPISGHRSVSWYQQTPGQGLQFLFEYFSETQRNKGNFPGRFSGRQFSNSRSEMNVSTLELGDSALYLCASSLKTSPDTQYFGPGTRLTVL.

On this clonotype: A much larger clone sits a single nucleotide away, making a read error possible. This chain links TRBV20-1 with TRBJ2-3; a weak D match, TRBD2 (5 bases). The CDR3 consists of 12 residues. Germline V gene data show CDR1 as DFQATT and CDR2 as SNEGSKA (reference sequence). The CDR3 loop reads CRASQTFDTQYF. The CDR3 DNA follows: TGCAGGGCTAGCCAAACCTTCGATACGCAGTATTTT.

This clonotype came up many times. The rearrangement uses TRBV10-3 and TRBJ1-5; a possible D gene is TRBD1 (5 bases). The CDR3 is 15 residues long. CDR1 is ENHRY and CDR2 is SYGVKD in the germline V gene. Trimming stripped 0 bases from V and 4 bases from J, with 10 bases between. This CDR3 reads CAISESGEGNQPQHF. The CDR3 region has the DNA TGTGCCATCAGTGAGTCAGGGGAAGGTAATCAGCCCCAGCATTTT.